These 25 T cell receptor beta chains were sequenced from one sample in a study of cytomegalovirus exposure and HLA in healthy donors. PCR primers comprised 60 Vbeta and 13 Jbeta primers. Clones were read by immunoSEQ multiplex PCR, and TCRdb kept only the in-frame ones, dropping some. The sample records a few hundred thousand clones, about four fifths being singletons. Sequencing used PBMCs. Receptors were obtained from a girl aged 2 to 10 in good health and CMV-seronegative.

The chain uses TRBV25-1 and TRBJ1-3; D ambiguous. The germline V gene has CDR1 MGHDK and CDR2 SYGVNS. Between the trimmed V and J ends, which lost 5 bases and 0 bases, there was a span of 8 bases. This CDR3 region has 14 residues. CDR3 in DNA: TGTGCCAGCAGTAGAAGGAGCTCTGGAAACACCATATATTTT. Translating gives CASSRRSSGNTIYF.

The V and J genes are TRBV9 and TRBJ1-6, with a possible D match to TRBD1 (6 bases). This CDR3 contains 16 residues. CDR1 and CDR2 from the germline V gene are SGDLS and YYNGEE. V was pared by 4 bases and J by 7 bases, with 18 bases between. The CDR3, as DNA: TGTGCCAGCAGCCAAGGGGGGGGGCCAAGGAATTCACCCCTCCACTTT. This gives the protein CASSQGGGPRNSPLHF.

This chain connects TRBV10-3 to TRBJ1-2; 9 bases are shared with TRBD1. Per the germline V gene, CDR1 is ENHRY and CDR2 is SYGVKD. Germline trimming cut 0 bases from V and 1 base from J; bases unmatched to any gene: 6. The CDR3 is 17 amino acids. The CDR3 protein is CAISESLGTGNNYGYTF. The DNA of the CDR3 is TGTGCCATCAGTGAGTCTCTGGGGACAGGGAATAACTATGGCTACACCTTC.

The CDR3 here is CAWTQLWDRGTDTQYF. The CDR3 DNA reads as TGTGCCTGGACCCAACTTTGGGACAGGGGCACAGATACGCAGTATTTT. The genes are TRBV30 and TRBJ2-3; the match to TRBD1 covers 9 bases. CDR3 length equals 16 residues. Trimming cost V 4 bases and J 1 base; bases outside gene matches: 9. The germline CDR1 and CDR2 sequences are GTSNPN and SVGIG (reference sequence).

In its sample, this clone was seen a few times. The chain links TRBV11-2 to TRBJ1-1; D unclear. Germline loops: CDR1 SGHAT, CDR2 FQNNGV. The CDR3 is 14 amino acids. Trimming shortened V by 1 base and J by 3 bases, and 9 bases separated the two germline ends. The CDR3 is CASSLGSLYTEAFF. CDR3 nucleotide sequence: TGTGCCAGCAGCTTAGGTTCCCTGTACACTGAAGCTTTCTTT.

This clone was detected a few times. V usage is TRBV6-5 and J usage is TRBJ2-3; 7 bases are shared with TRBD2. J lost 1 base, V lost 9 bases, and 10 bases had no gene match. This CDR3 is 15 amino acids long. Germline CDR1 and CDR2: MNHEY and SVGAGI. CDR3 sequence: CASAYLGRGTDTQYF. In DNA form, the CDR3 reads TGTGCCAGTGCCTACCTGGGGAGGGGCACAGATACGCAGTATTTT.

This chain connects TRBV7-3 to TRBJ2-2, with 10 bases identical to TRBD2. The CDR3 is 16 amino acids. CDR1 is SGHTA, CDR2 FQGTGA, per germline. With 1 base clipped from V and 4 bases from J, the junction kept 3 bases outside the gene matches. CDR3 sequence reads: CASSLNSGGTTGELFF. In DNA form, the CDR3 reads TGTGCCAGCAGCTTAAATAGCGGGGGGACCACCGGGGAGCTGTTTTTT.

The chain carries TRBV29-1 and TRBJ2-7; 9 bases fit TRBD2. Trimming took 0 bases from V and 2 from J; bases not matched to a gene: 5. Looked up from germline, CDR1 is SQVTM and CDR2 is ANQGSEA. The CDR3 is made up of 15 amino acids. The CDR3 is CSVEEESSGTYEQYF. CDR3 sequence (DNA): TGCAGCGTTGAAGAAGAGTCTAGCGGGACCTACGAGCAGTACTTC.

The chain has TRBV14 and TRBJ2-1; 12 bases match TRBD2. Losses at the gene ends were 6 bases for V and 4 bases for J; bases not matched to a gene: 4. The germline gives CDR1 SGHDN, CDR2 FVKESK. The CDR3 has 15 residues. The CDR3, as DNA: TGTGCCAGCAGTCTCCTAGCGGGGGGGTACAATGAGCAGTTCTTC. It specifies CASSLLAGGYNEQFF. Using reference TRBV14 and TRBJ2-1 for the parts outside the CDR3, the full variable domain is EAGVTQFPSHSVIEKGQTVTLRCDPISGHDNLYWYRRVMGKEIKFLLHFVKESKQDESGMPNNRFLAERTGGTYSTLKVQPAELEDSGVYFCASSLLAGGYNEQFFGPGTRLTVL.

The chain is built from TRBV11-2 and TRBJ2-5; no clear D gene. V lost 6 bases and J 5 bases, leaving 7 bases between the germline ends. In germline, CDR1 is SGHAT, CDR2 FQNNGV. CDR3 size: 11 residues. CDR3 bases: TGTGCCAGCAGTCCCCGGGAGACCCAGTACTTC. Residues: CASSPRETQYF.

V gene TRBV14 combines with J gene TRBJ1-3; possibly TRBD1 for D (6 bases). Germline values: CDR1 SGHDN, CDR2 FVKESK. The CDR3 consists of 14 residues. Trimming left V 1 base short and J 6 bases short, with 10 bases between. The CDR3 bases are TGTGCCAGCAGCCAAGGGGACATCCTAAACACCATATATTTT. Amino acid sequence: CASSQGDILNTIYF.

There are a few counts of this clone. The chain links TRBV6-1 to TRBJ1-6, with TRBD1 matching over 7 bases. The CDR3 runs 13 residues. After removal of 6 bases from V and 9 bases from J, the junction contained 5 bases not matched to a gene. Germline V lookup: CDR1 MNHNS, CDR2 SASEGT. DNA for the CDR3: TGTGCCAGCAGCCCGCAGGGGGTTTCACCCCTCCACTTT. The encoded protein is CASSPQGVSPLHF.

The chain recombines TRBV10-3 with TRBJ2-7; TRBD1 matches 8 bases. J gave up 4 bases and V 5 bases, and 19 bases lay outside the gene matches. Germline-derived CDR1 and CDR2 are ENHRY and SYGVKD. This CDR3 contains 18 residues. The CDR3 region is CAISISDRAPFMLYEQYF. CDR3 bases: TGTGCCATCAGTATCTCGGACAGGGCCCCCTTTATGTTGTACGAGCAGTACTTC.

The chain joins TRBV10-3 to TRBJ1-2, with D possibly matching TRBD1 (5 bases). The CDR3 loop spans 14 amino acids. Germline V CDR1 and CDR2: ENHRY, SYGVKD. Trimming removed 0 bases at V and 6 bases at J, with 11 bases between. CDR3 loop: CAISESSPRDGYTF. The CDR3 nucleotides are TGTGCCATCAGTGAGTCGAGTCCCAGGGATGGCTACACCTTC.

The rearrangement links TRBV5-4 to TRBJ2-5, with 7 bases identical to TRBD2. The J call may be wrong; the DNA end is better matched by TRBJ2-7. The length of the CDR3 is 16 residues. Germline CDR1 is SGHNT and CDR2 is YYREEE (reference sequence). The CDR3 here is CASSLSAGLRSYEQYF. DNA of the CDR3: TGTGCCAGCAGCTTGTCAGCGGGGCTTCGTTCCTACGAGCAGTACTTC.

The chain carries TRBV30 and TRBJ2-1; 10 positions match TRBD2. CDR1 and CDR2 from the germline V gene are GTSNPN and SVGIG (reference sequence). The J segment lost 9 bases and the V segment lost 6 bases, leaving 11 bases of the junction unmatched. CDR3 length: 14 amino acids. This chain's CDR3 is CACSTSGSFSEQFF. In DNA form, the CDR3 reads TGTGCCTGTTCGACTAGCGGGTCGTTTAGTGAGCAGTTCTTC.

The gene calls are TRBV30 and TRBJ1-5; D call uncertain. The germline V and J ends were trimmed by 0 bases and 2 bases, with 11 bases remaining between them. CDR1 and CDR2 (germline): GTSNPN, SVGIG (reference sequence). The CDR3 has 15 residues. The CDR3 DNA reads TGTGCCTGGAGTGTACGAGAGCTCCGCAATCAGCCCCAGCATTTT. Translated: CAWSVRELRNQPQHF.

Details on this clone: Other DNA sequences from this sample encode an identical CDR3 as well. The chain couples TRBV27 to TRBJ2-1; 9 bases agree with TRBD2. J was trimmed by 4 bases and V by 2 bases; bases with no gene match: 0. This CDR3 region has 14 residues. Germline V gene sequence: CDR1 MNHEY, CDR2 SMNVEV (reference sequence). For the CDR3, the DNA is TGTGCCAGCAGTTTAGCGGGAGGGTACAATGAGCAGTTCTTC. Translation gives CASSLAGGYNEQFF.

This rearrangement joins TRBV21-1 to TRBJ1-5. TRBV21-1 constitutes a pseudogene. The CDR3 has 15 amino acids. The CDR3 spells CASSKPMNICQPQHF. In DNA, the CDR3 is TGTGCCAGCAGCAAACCTATGAATATATGCCAGCCCCAGCATTTT.

This clone came up a few times. V gene TRBV6-1 combines with J gene TRBJ1-5, with TRBD1 as a possible D gene (6 bases). V was cut by 2 bases and J by 3 bases, with 8 bases left in between. The CDR3 has 14 amino acids. The germline V gene encodes CDR1 MNHNS and CDR2 SASEGT. CDR3 bases: TGTGCCAGCAGTGAATTGGGGGCCAATCAGCCCCAGCATTTT. Protein product: CASSELGANQPQHF.

This clone appeared a few times. The chain combines TRBV14 with TRBJ1-6; a possible D gene is TRBD1 (5 bases). Germline CDR1 and CDR2: SGHDN and FVKESK. With 4 bases removed from V and 8 bases from J, the gap between germline ends came to 18 bases. This CDR3 has 16 residues. The CDR3 DNA reads TGTGCCAGCAGCCTTCCCGTCGTTGCCAGGGATTCACCCCTCCACTTT. It yields the protein CASSLPVVARDSPLHF.

The J gene is TRBJ1-5, the V gene TRBV5-6; no definite D call. In germline, CDR1 is SGHDT, CDR2 YYEEEE. Trimming took 0 bases from V and 9 from J, leaving 13 bases between them. This CDR3 contains 14 residues. CDR3 DNA: TGTGCCAGCAGCTTGGGAGAGGGCTCGGGGCCCCAGCATTTT. This sequence encodes CASSLGEGSGPQHF.

There are a few counts of this clone. The chain couples TRBV11-2 to TRBJ1-2, with 7 bases that match TRBD1. This CDR3 has 15 residues. Germline V CDR1 and CDR2: SGHAT, FQNNGV. The J segment lost 1 base and the V segment lost 5 bases, leaving 7 bases of the junction unmatched. The CDR3 is CASSRGTELNYGYTF. CDR3 in DNA: TGTGCCAGCAGCAGGGGGACAGAACTTAACTATGGCTACACCTTC. Full variable domain (remainder filled in from reference TRBV11-2 and TRBJ1-2): EAGVAQSPRYKIIEKRQSVAFWCNPISGHATLYWYQQILGQGPKLLIQFQNNGVVDDSQLPKDRFSAERLKGVDSTLKIQPAKLEDSAVYLCASSRGTELNYGYTFGSGTRLTVV.

About this clone itself: Mismatch with germline at one junction end may stem from a read error. The gene calls are TRBV7-9 and TRBJ1-5; D not resolved. Germline assignment: CDR1 SEHNR and CDR2 FQNEAQ (reference sequence). This CDR3 comprises 16 residues. The CDR3 bases are TGTTCCAGCAGCTTAGGGATTGGCGAGGGCAATCAGCCCCAGCATTTT. Translation: CSSSLGIGEGNQPQHF.

V gene TRBV28 combines with J gene TRBJ1-5, with 7 bases lining up with TRBD1. The length of the CDR3 is 16 residues. CDR1 is MDHEN and CDR2 is SYDVKM in the germline V gene. With 5 bases clipped from V and 6 bases from J, the junction kept 13 bases outside the gene matches. The CDR3 spells CASSHGGGGWVQPQHF. The CDR3 DNA follows: TGTGCCAGCAGTCACGGTGGAGGGGGCTGGGTTCAGCCCCAGCATTTT.